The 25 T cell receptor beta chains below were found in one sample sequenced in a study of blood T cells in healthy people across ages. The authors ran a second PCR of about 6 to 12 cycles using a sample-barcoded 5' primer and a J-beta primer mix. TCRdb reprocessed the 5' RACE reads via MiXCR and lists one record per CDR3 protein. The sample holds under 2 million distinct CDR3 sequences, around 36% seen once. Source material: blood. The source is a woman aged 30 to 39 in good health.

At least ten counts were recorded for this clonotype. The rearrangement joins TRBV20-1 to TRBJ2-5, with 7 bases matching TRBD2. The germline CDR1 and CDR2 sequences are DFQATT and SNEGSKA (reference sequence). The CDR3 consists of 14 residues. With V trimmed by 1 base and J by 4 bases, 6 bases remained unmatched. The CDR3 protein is CSARGGGGGETQYF. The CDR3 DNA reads TGCAGTGCTAGAGGCGGGGGAGGTGGAGAGACCCAGTACTTC.

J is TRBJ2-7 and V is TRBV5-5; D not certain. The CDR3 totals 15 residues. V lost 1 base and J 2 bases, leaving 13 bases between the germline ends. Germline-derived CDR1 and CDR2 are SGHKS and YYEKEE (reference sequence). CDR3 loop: CASSLSRVGTYEQYF. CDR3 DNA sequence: TGTGCCAGCAGCTTGTCGAGAGTCGGCACCTACGAGCAGTACTTC.

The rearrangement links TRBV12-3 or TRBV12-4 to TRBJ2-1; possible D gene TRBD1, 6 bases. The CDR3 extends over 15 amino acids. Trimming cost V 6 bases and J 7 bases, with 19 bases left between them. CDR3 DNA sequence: TGTGCCAGCAGCTACGATGTGAACAGGGAAAATGAGCAGTTCTTC. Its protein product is CASSYDVNRENEQFF.

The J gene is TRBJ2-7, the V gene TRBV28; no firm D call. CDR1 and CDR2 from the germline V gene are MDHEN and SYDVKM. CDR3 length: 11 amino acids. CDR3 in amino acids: CVLMIRHEQYF. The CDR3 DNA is TGTGTCCTGATGATTCGGCACGAGCAGTACTTC.

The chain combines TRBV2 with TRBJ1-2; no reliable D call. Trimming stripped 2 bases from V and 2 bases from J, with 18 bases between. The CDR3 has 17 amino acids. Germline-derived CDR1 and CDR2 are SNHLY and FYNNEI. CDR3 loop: CASSENPGKVVNYGYTF. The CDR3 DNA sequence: TGTGCCAGCAGTGAAAACCCGGGGAAGGTAGTGAACTATGGCTACACCTTC.

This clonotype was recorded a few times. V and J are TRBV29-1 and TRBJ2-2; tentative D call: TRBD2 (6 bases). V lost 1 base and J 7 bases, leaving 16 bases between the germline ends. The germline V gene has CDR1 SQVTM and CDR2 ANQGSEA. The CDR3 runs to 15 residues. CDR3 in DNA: TGCAGCGTTGAAGGGGACTTCACTTCCGGCGGGGAGCTGTTTTTT. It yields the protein CSVEGDFTSGGELFF.

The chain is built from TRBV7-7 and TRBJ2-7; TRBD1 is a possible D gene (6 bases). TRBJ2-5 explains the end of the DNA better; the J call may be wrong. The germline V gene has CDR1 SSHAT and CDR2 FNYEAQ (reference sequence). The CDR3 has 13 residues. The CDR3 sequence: CASSHRVLETQYF. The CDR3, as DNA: TGTGCCAGCAGCCACAGGGTTCTGGAGACCCAGTACTTC.

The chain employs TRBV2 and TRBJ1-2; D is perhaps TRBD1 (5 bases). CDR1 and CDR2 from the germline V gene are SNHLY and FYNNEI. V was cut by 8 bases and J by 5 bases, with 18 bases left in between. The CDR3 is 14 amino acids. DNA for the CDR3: TGTGCCAGCTCAGGGAGCTCACCCCCGTATGGCTACACCTTC. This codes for CASSGSSPPYGYTF.

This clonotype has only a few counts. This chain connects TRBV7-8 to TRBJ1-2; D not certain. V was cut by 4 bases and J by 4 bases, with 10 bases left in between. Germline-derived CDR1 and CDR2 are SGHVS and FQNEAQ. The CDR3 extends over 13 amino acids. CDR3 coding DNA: TGTGCCAGCAGCTCAGATATGCCCTATGGCTACACCTTC. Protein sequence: CASSSDMPYGYTF.

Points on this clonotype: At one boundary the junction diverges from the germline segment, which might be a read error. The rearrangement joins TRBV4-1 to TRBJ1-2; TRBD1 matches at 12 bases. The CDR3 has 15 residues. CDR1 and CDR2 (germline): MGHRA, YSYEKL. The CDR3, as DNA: TGCACCAGCAGCCAAGAGGGACAGGGGGCGTATGGCTACACCTTC. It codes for CTSSQEGQGAYGYTF.

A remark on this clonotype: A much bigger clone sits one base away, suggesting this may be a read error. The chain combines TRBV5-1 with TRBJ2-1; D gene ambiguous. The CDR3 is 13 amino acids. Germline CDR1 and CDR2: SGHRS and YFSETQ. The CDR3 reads CASSLGRHNKQFF. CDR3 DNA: TGCGCCAGCAGCCTCGGACGGCACAATAAGCAGTTCTTC.

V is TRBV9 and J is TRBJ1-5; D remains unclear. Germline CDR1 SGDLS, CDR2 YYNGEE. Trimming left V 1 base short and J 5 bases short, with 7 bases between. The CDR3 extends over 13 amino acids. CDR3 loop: CASSVHGYQPQHF. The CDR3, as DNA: TGTGCCAGCAGCGTACACGGGTATCAGCCCCAGCATTTT. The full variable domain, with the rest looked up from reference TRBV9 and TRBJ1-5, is DSGVTQTPKHLITATGQRVTLRCSPRSGDLSVYWYQQSLDQGLQFLIQYYNGEERAKGNILERFSAQQFPDLHSELNLSSLELGDSALYFCASSVHGYQPQHFGDGTRLSIL.

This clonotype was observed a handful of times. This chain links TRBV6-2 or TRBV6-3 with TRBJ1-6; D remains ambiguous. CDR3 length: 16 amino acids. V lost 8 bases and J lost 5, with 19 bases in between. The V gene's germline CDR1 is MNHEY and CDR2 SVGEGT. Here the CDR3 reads CASLNRGVPNNSPLHF. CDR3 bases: TGTGCCAGCCTTAATCGCGGTGTACCTAATAATTCACCCCTCCACTTT.

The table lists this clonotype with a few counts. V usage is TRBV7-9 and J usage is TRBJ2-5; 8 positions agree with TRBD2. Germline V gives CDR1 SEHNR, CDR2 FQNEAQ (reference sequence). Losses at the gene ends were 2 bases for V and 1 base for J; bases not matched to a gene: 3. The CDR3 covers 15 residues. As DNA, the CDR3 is TGTGCCAGCAGCTTAAGGACTAGCCCCCAAGAGACCCAGTACTTC. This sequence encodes CASSLRTSPQETQYF. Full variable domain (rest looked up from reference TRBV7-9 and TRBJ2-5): DTGVSQNPRHKITKRGQNVTFRCDPISEHNRLYWYRQTLGQGPEFLTYFQNEAQLEKSRLLSDRFSAERPKGSFSTLEIQRTEQGDSAMYLCASSLRTSPQETQYFGPGTRLLVL.

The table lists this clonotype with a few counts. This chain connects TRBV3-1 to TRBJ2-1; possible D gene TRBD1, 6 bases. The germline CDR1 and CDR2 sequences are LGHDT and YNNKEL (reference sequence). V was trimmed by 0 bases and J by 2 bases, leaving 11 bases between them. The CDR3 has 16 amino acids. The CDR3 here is CASSQDEGVTYNEQFF. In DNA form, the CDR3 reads TGTGCCAGCAGCCAAGATGAGGGGGTAACCTACAATGAGCAGTTCTTC.

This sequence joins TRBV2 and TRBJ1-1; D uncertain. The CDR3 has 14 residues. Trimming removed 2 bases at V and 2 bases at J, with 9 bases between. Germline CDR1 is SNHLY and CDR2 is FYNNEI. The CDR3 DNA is TGTGCCAGCAGTGAATTGAGACAAAACACTGAAGCTTTCTTT. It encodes CASSELRQNTEAFF.

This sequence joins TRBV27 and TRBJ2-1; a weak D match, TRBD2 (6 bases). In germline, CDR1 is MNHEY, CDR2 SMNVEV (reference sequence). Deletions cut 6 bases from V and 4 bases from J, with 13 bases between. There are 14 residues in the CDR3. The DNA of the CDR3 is TGTGCCAGCAGCCTAATTGGGGGGTACAATGAGCAGTTCTTC. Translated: CASSLIGGYNEQFF.

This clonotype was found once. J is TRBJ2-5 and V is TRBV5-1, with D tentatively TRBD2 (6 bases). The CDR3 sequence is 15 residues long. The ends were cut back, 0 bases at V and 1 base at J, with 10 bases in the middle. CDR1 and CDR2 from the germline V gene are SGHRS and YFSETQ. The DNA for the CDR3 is TGCGCCAGCAGCTTGGGCGGGATTTTCCAAGAGACCCAGTACTTC. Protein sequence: CASSLGGIFQETQYF.

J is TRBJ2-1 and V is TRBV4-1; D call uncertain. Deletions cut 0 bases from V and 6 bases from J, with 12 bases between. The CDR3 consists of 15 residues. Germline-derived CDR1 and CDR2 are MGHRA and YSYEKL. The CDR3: CASSQDPGLGNEQFF. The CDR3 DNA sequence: TGCGCCAGCAGCCAAGATCCAGGTCTGGGCAATGAGCAGTTCTTC.

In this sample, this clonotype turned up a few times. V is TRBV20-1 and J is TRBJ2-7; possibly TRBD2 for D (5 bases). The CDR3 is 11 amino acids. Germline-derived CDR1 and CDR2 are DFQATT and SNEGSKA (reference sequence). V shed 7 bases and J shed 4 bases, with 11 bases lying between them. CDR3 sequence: CSVEEEYEQYF. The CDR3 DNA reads TGCAGTGTCGAGGAGGAATACGAGCAGTACTTC.

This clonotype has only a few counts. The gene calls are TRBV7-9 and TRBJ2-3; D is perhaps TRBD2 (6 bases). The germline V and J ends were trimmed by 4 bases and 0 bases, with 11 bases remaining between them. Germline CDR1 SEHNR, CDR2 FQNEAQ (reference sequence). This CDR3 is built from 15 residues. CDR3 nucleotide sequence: TGTGCCAGCAGCTCAACCGGGACTAGCACAGATACGCAGTATTTT. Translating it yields CASSSTGTSTDTQYF. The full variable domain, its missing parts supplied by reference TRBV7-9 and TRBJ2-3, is DTGVSQNPRHKITKRGQNVTFRCDPISEHNRLYWYRQTLGQGPEFLTYFQNEAQLEKSRLLSDRFSAERPKGSFSTLEIQRTEQGDSAMYLCASSSTGTSTDTQYFGPGTRLTVL.

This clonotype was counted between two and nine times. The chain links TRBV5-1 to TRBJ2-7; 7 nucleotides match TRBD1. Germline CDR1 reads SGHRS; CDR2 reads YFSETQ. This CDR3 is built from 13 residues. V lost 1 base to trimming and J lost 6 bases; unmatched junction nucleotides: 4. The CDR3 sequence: CASSLRAGGEQYF. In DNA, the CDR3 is TGCGCCAGCAGCTTGCGAGCAGGGGGCGAGCAGTACTTC.

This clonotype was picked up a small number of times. Written as DNA, the CDR3 is TGTGCCAGCAGCCAAGAATGGATAGCGGGGTTGGAGACCCAGTACTTC. As protein: CASSQEWIAGLETQYF. V gene TRBV3-1 combines with J gene TRBJ2-5; TRBD2 matches at 8 bases. This CDR3 is 16 amino acids long. With 0 bases clipped from V and 5 bases from J, the junction kept 8 bases outside the gene matches. The germline V gene has CDR1 LGHDT and CDR2 YNNKEL (reference sequence).

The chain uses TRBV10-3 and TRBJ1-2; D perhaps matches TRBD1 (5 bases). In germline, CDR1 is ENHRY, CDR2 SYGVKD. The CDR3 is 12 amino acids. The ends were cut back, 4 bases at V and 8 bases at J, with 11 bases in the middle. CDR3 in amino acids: CAISGGGNGYTF. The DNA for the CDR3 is TGTGCCATCAGTGGGGGGGGGAACGGCTACACCTTC.

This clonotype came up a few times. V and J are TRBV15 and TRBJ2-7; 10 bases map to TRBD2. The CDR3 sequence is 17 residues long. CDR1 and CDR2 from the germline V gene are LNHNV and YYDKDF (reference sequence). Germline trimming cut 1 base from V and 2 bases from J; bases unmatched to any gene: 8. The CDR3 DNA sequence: TGTGCCACCAGCAGAGGCCGAGCGGGAGGGCCCCCCTACGAGCAGTACTTC. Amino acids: CATSRGRAGGPPYEQYF.